This T cell receptor (beta chain) was sequenced in a study of metastatic and nonmetastatic thyroid tumors. As for the study in general: From malignant and benign thyroid patients, repertoires in blood and in tumor or nodule tissue were compared.

This clone was recorded at least ten times. Every patient was untreated before thyroid surgery. In the original analysis: CDR3 differences across clinicopathological groups were used to build a distant-metastasis classifier for papillary thyroid cancer. With MiXCR, TCRdb reprocessed the PCR reads. These V and J calls rely on TCRdb rather than the paper's analysis. This table holds roughly 40,000 clones, 15% to 20% found once. Trimming took off 1 base at V and 9 bases at J, with 9 bases between the two ends. The CDR3 loop spans 13 amino acids. Germline CDR1 is KGHDR and CDR2 is SFDVKD. Input material: blood. The gene calls are TRBV24-1 and TRBJ2-1; TRBD1 or TRBD2 may be the D gene (6 bases each). The TCR was taken from a female donor with papillary thyroid cancer or a benign thyroid nodule (not recorded which). Some clones in this sample may be carry-over from other donors' samples. The CDR3 DNA reads TGTGCCACCAGTGATTTCGGAGGGGGTGAGCAGTTCTTC. Protein product: CATSDFGGGEQFF.